This T cell receptor beta chain was recorded in a study of blood T cell repertoires in COVID-19. Across the whole study: Some COVID-19 samples were acute and others convalescent; all came from the United States, Italy and Spain.

In the authors' workflow: Amplified reference gene primers provided the basis for estimating nucleated cell counts. Clones were sequenced by immunoSEQ multiplex PCR, and TCRdb holds only the in-frame ones, with some missing. From that table come the V and J calls and clone size; the DNA was used to work out D and trimming. The sample includes about 260,000 clones, about 90% of them seen just once. Recruits, aged roughly 18 to 100 years, lived in about two dozen US areas. During the 2 weeks before they entered the study, exposed participants had met someone with a PCR-confirmed or clinician-diagnosed COVID-19 case. V was clipped by 6 bases and J by 1 base; unmatched bases: 0. The CDR3 is 13 amino acids. Germline V gene data show CDR1 as MNHEY and CDR2 as SVGAGI.

This sequence originates from a man in his forties or fifties who had been exposed to COVID-19. What was sequenced was PBMCs or T cells enriched from blood (not recorded which). The chain carries TRBV6-5 and TRBJ1-3, with 7 bases that match TRBD1. As DNA, the CDR3 is TGTGCCAGCAGGACAGGGTCTGGAAACACCATATATTTT. Translating gives CASRTGSGNTIYF.